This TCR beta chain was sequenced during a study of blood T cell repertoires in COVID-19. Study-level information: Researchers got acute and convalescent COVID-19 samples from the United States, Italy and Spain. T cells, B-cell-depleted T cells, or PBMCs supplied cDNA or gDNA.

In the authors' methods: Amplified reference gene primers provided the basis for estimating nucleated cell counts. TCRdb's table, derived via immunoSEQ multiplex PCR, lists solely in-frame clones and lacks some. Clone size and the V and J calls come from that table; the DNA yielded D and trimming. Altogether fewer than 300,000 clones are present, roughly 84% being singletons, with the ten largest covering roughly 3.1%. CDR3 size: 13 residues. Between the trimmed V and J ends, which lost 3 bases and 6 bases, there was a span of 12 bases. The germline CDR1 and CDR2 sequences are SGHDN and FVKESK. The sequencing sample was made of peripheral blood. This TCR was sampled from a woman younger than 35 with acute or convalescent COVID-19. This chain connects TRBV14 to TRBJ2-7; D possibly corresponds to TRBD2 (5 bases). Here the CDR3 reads CASSQSPSSEQYF. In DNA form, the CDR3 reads TGTGCCAGCAGCCAGTCCCCTAGCTCCGAGCAGTACTTC.